The 14 T cell receptor beta chains given below trace back to one sample, sequenced in a study of beta chain features in type 1 diabetes. Expressed TCRB transcripts were sequenced because the isolated RNA had all been reverse transcribed beforehand. Data came from immunoSEQ multiplex PCR; TCRdb stores just in-frame clones and leaves some out. The data contain tens of thousands of clones, about a third of them seen just once; the ten biggest clones take up roughly 0.45%. What was sequenced was stem cell memory CD4+ T cells from blood. The receptor source for this set is a woman younger than 30 in good health.

This clone turned up a few times. The gene calls are TRBV7-9 and TRBJ2-5, with 9 nucleotides matching TRBD1. The CDR3 totals 14 residues. CDR1 and CDR2 (germline): SEHNR, FQNEAQ (reference sequence). J gave up 4 bases and V 5 bases, and 5 bases lay outside the gene matches. The CDR3 DNA sequence: TGTGCCAGCAGCCCGGACAGGGGAAGAGAGACCCAGTACTTC. Protein: CASSPDRGRETQYF.

This clone was detected only a few times. The gene calls are TRBV9 and TRBJ2-3, with 9 bases aligning to TRBD2. V shed 5 bases, J shed 2 bases, and the junction held 9 bases outside the gene matches. The V gene's germline CDR1 is SGDLS and CDR2 YYNGEE. This CDR3 has 16 amino acids. The CDR3 loop reads CASSTSGRRLTDTQYF. The CDR3 coding sequence is TGTGCCAGCAGTACTAGCGGGCGGAGACTCACAGATACGCAGTATTTT.

This clone was observed a handful of times. The chain couples TRBV5-4 to TRBJ2-4; a possible D gene is TRBD2 (5 bases). The CDR3 runs to 13 residues. Looked up from germline, CDR1 is SGHNT and CDR2 is YYREEE (reference sequence). Trimming cost V 3 bases and J 9 bases, with 13 bases left between them. This CDR3 reads CASSSSLESIQYF. In DNA form, the CDR3 reads TGTGCCAGCAGCTCCTCACTAGAAAGCATTCAGTACTTC.

The chain uses TRBV18 and TRBJ2-7; D is perhaps TRBD2 (5 bases). CDR1 KGHSH and CDR2 LQKENI come from the germline V gene. V was pared by 2 bases and J by 1 base, with 12 bases between. This CDR3 region has 15 residues. Written as DNA, the CDR3 is TGTGCCAGCTCACCAGGGGAAGGAGGATCCTACGAGCAGTACTTC. Protein product: CASSPGEGGSYEQYF.

Only a few counts were recorded for this clone. The chain employs TRBV27 and TRBJ1-1, with 7 bases that match TRBD1. This CDR3 spans 15 amino acids. Trimming took 3 bases from V and 2 from J; bases not matched to a gene: 6. CDR1 is MNHEY and CDR2 is SMNVEV in the germline V gene (reference sequence). The CDR3 region has the DNA TGTGCCAGCAGTTTCTCGGACAGGCTAAACACTGAAGCTTTCTTT. Protein: CASSFSDRLNTEAFF.

This chain links TRBV19 with TRBJ2-5; TRBD2 agrees at 8 bases. The V gene's germline CDR1 is LNHDA and CDR2 SQIVND (reference sequence). V was clipped by 4 bases and J by 4 bases; unmatched bases: 8. This CDR3 has 15 amino acids. The CDR3 loop is CASSTSGSSRETQYF. The DNA of the CDR3 is TGTGCCAGTAGTACGAGCGGGAGTAGCCGAGAGACCCAGTACTTC.

The V gene is TRBV19, the J gene TRBJ1-4; 10 bases match TRBD1. Germline-derived CDR1 and CDR2 are LNHDA and SQIVND (reference sequence). Trimming cost V 5 bases and J 8 bases; bases outside gene matches: 8. The CDR3 sequence is 15 residues long. Here the CDR3 reads CASSPWTGGEEKLFF. Written as DNA, the CDR3 is TGTGCCAGTAGTCCTTGGACAGGGGGAGAAGAAAAACTGTTTTTT.

This clone was picked up a small number of times. V gene TRBV4-1 combines with J gene TRBJ1-4, with 10 bases fitting TRBD1. V was pared by 5 bases and J by 6 bases, with 6 bases of the junction left unmatched. There are 15 residues in the CDR3. Germline loops: CDR1 MGHRA, CDR2 YSYEKL. CDR3 nucleotides: TGCGCCAGCAGCGCACGACAGGGGGCGGATGAAAAACTGTTTTTT. Translation gives CASSARQGADEKLFF.

V gene TRBV4-2 combines with J gene TRBJ2-7; tentative D call: TRBD2 (6 bases). The germline V and J ends were trimmed by 0 bases and 1 base, with 13 bases remaining between them. Germline CDR1 and CDR2: LGHNA and YNFKEQ. The CDR3 is made up of 16 amino acids. CDR3 sequence: CASSQDRREGSYEQYF. The CDR3 region has the DNA TGTGCCAGCAGCCAAGATCGGCGGGAAGGGTCCTACGAGCAGTACTTC.

V usage is TRBV30 and J usage is TRBJ1-2, with TRBD1 identical over 7 bases. Germline V gene data show CDR1 as GTSNPN and CDR2 as SVGIG (reference sequence). Trimming at V came to 0 bases and at J to 10 bases, leaving 5 bases not matched to a gene. This CDR3 contains 12 residues. CDR3 in amino acids: CAWSVQGIAYTF. The CDR3 DNA sequence: TGTGCCTGGAGTGTACAGGGGATTGCCTACACCTTC.

The V call is TRBV18, the J call TRBJ1-5, with D unresolved. The germline CDR1 and CDR2 sequences are KGHSH and LQKENI. V dropped 0 bases and J dropped 0 bases, with 15 bases sitting between them. This CDR3 is 18 amino acids long. The CDR3 DNA reads TGTGCCAGCTCACCACCGGCAGGTGGGCCGAATAGCAATCAGCCCCAGCATTTT. Residues: CASSPPAGGPNSNQPQHF.

This clone was found a few times. The V call is TRBV5-1, the J call TRBJ1-1, with 7 bases that match TRBD1. V lost 4 bases and J lost 0; bases outside the gene matches: 9. The length of the CDR3 is 16 residues. Per germline, CDR1 SGHRS and CDR2 YFSETQ. The CDR3 DNA reads as TGCGCCAGCAGCCGCACAGGGGTGGAAATGAACACTGAAGCTTTCTTT. It codes for CASSRTGVEMNTEAFF.

The chain joins TRBV7-6 to TRBJ1-2; D is uncertain. Germline CDR1 is SGHVS and CDR2 is FNYEAQ. The CDR3 extends over 14 amino acids. Trimming took off 5 bases at V and 4 bases at J, with 14 bases between the two ends. In nucleotides, the CDR3 is TGTGCCAGCAGCCCCGGACCGGGGTCCTATGGCTACACCTTC. Encoded protein: CASSPGPGSYGYTF.

This sequence joins TRBV30 and TRBJ1-3, with D unclear. V was pared by 4 bases and J by 5 bases, with 15 bases between. The CDR3 spans 14 residues. CDR1 is GTSNPN and CDR2 is SVGIG in the germline V gene (reference sequence). The CDR3 reads CAWKVETNRNTIYF. CDR3 bases: TGTGCCTGGAAGGTCGAGACTAACAGAAACACCATATATTTT. The whole variable domain, remainder taken from reference TRBV30 and TRBJ1-3, is SQTIHQWPATLVQPVGSPLSLECTVEGTSNPNLYWYRQAAGRGLQLLFYSVGIGQISSEVPQNLSASRPQDRQFILSSKKLLLSDSGFYLCAWKVETNRNTIYFGEGSWLTVV.